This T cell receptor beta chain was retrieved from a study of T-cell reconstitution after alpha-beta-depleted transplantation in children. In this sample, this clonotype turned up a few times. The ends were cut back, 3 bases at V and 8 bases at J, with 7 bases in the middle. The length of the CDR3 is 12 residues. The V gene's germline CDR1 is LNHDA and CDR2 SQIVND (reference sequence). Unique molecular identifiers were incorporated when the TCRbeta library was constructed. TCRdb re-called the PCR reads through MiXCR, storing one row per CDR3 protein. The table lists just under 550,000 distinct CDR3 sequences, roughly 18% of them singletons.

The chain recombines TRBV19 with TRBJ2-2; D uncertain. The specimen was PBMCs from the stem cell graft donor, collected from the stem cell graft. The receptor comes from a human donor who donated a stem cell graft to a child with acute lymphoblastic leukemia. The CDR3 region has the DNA TGTGCCAGTAGTATTGGGCAGGGGGAGCTGTTTTTT. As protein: CASSIGQGELFF.